The text below deals with one T cell receptor (beta chain). The antigen is unknown. The data are from a study of beta chain features in type 1 diabetes. Notes on the study in general: Patients with Type 1 diabetes showed moderately but significantly shorter TCRB CDR3s in all four CD4+ subsets. High TCR expression in some cells could lead to their over-representation in cDNA sequencing.

Expressed TCRB transcripts got sequenced, as all isolated RNA was reverse transcribed. The repertoire was sequenced with immunoSEQ multiplex PCR; TCRdb's copy has only in-frame clones and lacks some. The table shows 600,000 to 700,000 clones, with 13% occurring only once. This CDR3 comprises 13 residues. Germline CDR1 and CDR2: WNHNN and SYGVQD (reference sequence). V lost 4 bases, J lost 0 bases, and 6 bases lay in between. The sequence was obtained from a man aged 18 to 30 with type 1 diabetes. The specimen sequenced was naive CD4+ T cells from blood. The chain couples TRBV10-1 to TRBJ2-5; a weak D match, TRBD1 (5 bases). DNA of the CDR3: TGCGCCAGCAGTGGACAGTACCAAGAGACCCAGTACTTC. Its translation: CASSGQYQETQYF.